What follows are 29 T cell receptor beta chains derived from one specimen sequenced in a study of blood T cell repertoires in COVID-19. Clones were sequenced by immunoSEQ multiplex PCR, and TCRdb holds only the in-frame ones, with some missing. Altogether 250,000 to 300,000 clones are present, about 87% being singletons, with the ten largest covering about 6%. Sequenced sample: peripheral blood. The source is a woman aged 45-65 years with COVID-19, enrolled during active disease.

The chain joins TRBV27 to TRBJ2-1, with TRBD1 matching over 12 bases. V was clipped by 4 bases and J by 10 bases; unmatched bases: 5. This CDR3 spans 14 amino acids. Germline values: CDR1 MNHEY, CDR2 SMNVEV (reference sequence). The CDR3 DNA reads TGTGCCAGCAGTTCGGGACAGGGGGCAGGGGAGCAGTTCTTC. This translates into CASSSGQGAGEQFF.

The chain is built from TRBV27 and TRBJ1-5; D is uncertain. The germline V gene encodes CDR1 MNHEY and CDR2 SMNVEV (reference sequence). V gave up 4 bases and J gave up 1 base, with 14 bases separating them. This CDR3 is built from 16 residues. The CDR3 coding sequence is TGTGCCAGCAGTTCGGTCGGGGAGGGAAGCAATCAGCCCCAGCATTTT. Protein: CASSSVGEGSNQPQHF.

The DNA of the CDR3 is TGTGCCAGTAGCCCGTGGGGGTCCGCGGGAGCTAGCACAGATACGCAGTATTTT. Its protein product is CASSPWGSAGASTDTQYF. The chain employs TRBV19 and TRBJ2-3; 7 bases are a match to TRBD2. The V gene end was trimmed by 6 bases and the J gene end by 0 bases; junction bases not matched to a gene: 15. This CDR3 has 18 residues. Germline lookup yields CDR1 LNHDA and CDR2 SQIVND (reference sequence).

The chain joins TRBV4-3 to TRBJ1-5; D not certain. The V gene lost 4 bases and the J gene lost 2 bases, with 12 bases spanning the gap. The CDR3 sequence is 15 residues long. Per germline, CDR1 LGHNA and CDR2 YSLEER. The CDR3 DNA is TGCGCCAGCAGCCCCGACCGCGGCGGCAATCAGCCCCAGCATTTT. Translated, it gives CASSPDRGGNQPQHF.

This clone was seen once. The chain couples TRBV7-8 to TRBJ2-4; D ambiguous. Germline loops: CDR1 SGHVS, CDR2 FQNEAQ. The CDR3 runs 13 residues. V was shortened by 0 bases and J by 4 bases, with 4 bases between the two germline ends. The CDR3 reads CASSLAGKNIQYF. The CDR3 DNA reads TGTGCCAGCAGCTTAGCCGGGAAAAACATTCAGTACTTC.

This chain connects TRBV25-1 to TRBJ1-1; a possible D gene is TRBD1 (5 bases). The germline gives CDR1 MGHDK, CDR2 SYGVNS. The V gene lost 2 bases and the J gene lost 0 bases, with 10 bases spanning the gap. CDR3 length: 15 residues. CDR3 in DNA: TGTGCCAGCAGTGAAGAGAGACAGATGAACACTGAAGCTTTCTTT. Amino acids: CASSEERQMNTEAFF.

The chain is built from TRBV5-6 and TRBJ2-5; the match to TRBD2 covers 8 bases. CDR1 and CDR2 from the germline V gene are SGHDT and YYEEEE. V lost 7 bases to trimming and J lost 4 bases; unmatched junction nucleotides: 18. The CDR3 length is 17 residues. The CDR3 DNA follows: TGTGCCAGCTCCTCAATTATAGCGGGACGGGGTGGAGAGACCCAGTACTTC. Its translation: CASSSIIAGRGGETQYF.

This chain connects TRBV6-5 to TRBJ1-6; 7 bases match TRBD1. Germline CDR1 and CDR2: MNHEY and SVGAGI. This CDR3 has 14 amino acids. Trimming at V came to 6 bases and at J to 7 bases, leaving 6 bases not matched to a gene. The CDR3 DNA follows: TGTGCCAGCAGGGGAGAGGGGGCCAATTCACCCCTCCACTTT. Its translation is CASRGEGANSPLHF.

This clone was seen a few times. The rearrangement joins TRBV7-9 to TRBJ2-1; the D is unclear. V lost 6 bases and J 0 bases, leaving 9 bases between the germline ends. CDR1 and CDR2 from the germline V gene are SEHNR and FQNEAQ (reference sequence). The CDR3 is made up of 14 amino acids. The CDR3 sequence is CASRSPGSYNEQFF. The CDR3 DNA follows: TGTGCCAGCAGATCCCCCGGCTCCTACAATGAGCAGTTCTTC.

The chain links TRBV3-1 (or the pseudogene TRBV3-2) to TRBJ2-5; TRBD2 matches at 14 bases. CDR1 is LGHDT, CDR2 YNNKEL, per germline (reference sequence). The CDR3 consists of 18 residues. J gave up 2 bases and V 4 bases, and 9 bases lay outside the gene matches. CDR3 residues: CASSPRTSGRTVQETQYF. CDR3 in DNA: TGTGCCAGCAGCCCCCGGACTAGCGGGAGGACGGTACAAGAGACCCAGTACTTC.

The CDR3 region is CASSSLEQGGGRAFF. The CDR3 DNA is TGTGCCAGCAGCTCACTCGAACAGGGCGGCGGGAGGGCTTTCTTT. The V gene is TRBV7-8, the J gene TRBJ1-1; TRBD1 might be the D (6 bases). CDR3 length equals 15 residues. Germline values: CDR1 SGHVS, CDR2 FQNEAQ. The V and J ends lost 4 bases and 11 bases respectively, with 23 bases between them.

There are a few counts of this clone. The rearrangement links TRBV27 to TRBJ1-5; D unclear. Germline values: CDR1 MNHEY, CDR2 SMNVEV (reference sequence). This CDR3 region has 13 residues. With 2 bases removed from V and 4 bases from J, the gap between germline ends came to 6 bases. The CDR3 nucleotides read TGTGCCAGCAGTTTAGGTGCGAATCAGCCCCAGCATTTT. Translated, it gives CASSLGANQPQHF.

V is TRBV29-1 and J is TRBJ1-1; D is uncertain. V lost 4 bases and J lost 4, with 13 bases in between. The length of the CDR3 is 13 residues. Germline V CDR1 and CDR2: SQVTM, ANQGSEA. CDR3 nucleotides: TGCAGCGTTGGGCGCGGCCGCGGCACTGAAGCTTTCTTT. It translates to CSVGRGRGTEAFF.

This clone was recorded once. This chain connects TRBV7-2 to TRBJ2-7; the D gene is possibly TRBD1 (6 bases). The CDR3 runs 15 residues. V dropped 4 bases and J dropped 4 bases, with 17 bases sitting between them. From germline, CDR1 is SGHTA and CDR2 FQGNSA. The CDR3 sequence is CASSSGVPRLYEQYF. CDR3 nucleotide sequence: TGTGCCAGCAGCTCAGGGGTTCCGCGCTTGTACGAGCAGTACTTC.

The chain combines TRBV13 with TRBJ1-2, with D tentatively TRBD1 (6 bases). CDR1 and CDR2 from the germline V gene are PRHDT and FYEKMQ (reference sequence). This CDR3 is 15 amino acids long. V lost 4 bases and J 2 bases, leaving 14 bases between the germline ends. The CDR3 sequence is CASSSSLTGNYGYTF. CDR3 nucleotide sequence: TGTGCCAGCAGCTCCTCCCTCACAGGGAACTATGGCTACACCTTC.

The chain combines TRBV5-1 with TRBJ2-2; the match to TRBD1 covers 7 bases. V lost 5 bases to trimming and J lost 0 bases; unmatched junction nucleotides: 4. Looked up from germline, CDR1 is SGHRS and CDR2 is YFSETQ. This CDR3 is built from 15 residues. This chain's CDR3 is CASRFGTANTGELFF. CDR3 coding DNA: TGCGCCAGCAGGTTCGGGACAGCGAACACCGGGGAGCTGTTTTTT.

The chain joins TRBV6-5 to TRBJ1-1; the match to TRBD1 covers 8 bases. The CDR3 has 15 residues. V shed 0 bases and J 1 base; nucleotides not matched to a gene: 1. Germline-derived CDR1 and CDR2 are MNHEY and SVGAGI. Written as DNA, the CDR3 is TGTGCCAGCAGTTACTCTGGGACAGGGAACACTGAAGCTTTCTTT. Protein sequence: CASSYSGTGNTEAFF.

This chain links TRBV6-1 with TRBJ2-2; 11 bases fit TRBD2. Germline CDR1 and CDR2: MNHNS and SASEGT. The CDR3 length is 15 residues. V lost 6 bases and J lost 5; bases outside the gene matches: 5. This chain's CDR3 is CASRAGTSGTGELFF. The CDR3 DNA reads as TGTGCCAGCAGGGCCGGGACTAGCGGAACCGGGGAGCTGTTTTTT.

The chain joins TRBV24-1 to TRBJ2-7; 9 positions match TRBD2. Looked up from germline, CDR1 is KGHDR and CDR2 is SFDVKD. This CDR3 contains 16 residues. V dropped 0 bases and J dropped 5; count of bases not matched to a gene: 7. In DNA, the CDR3 is TGTGCCACCAGTGATTTGTTCCTGATAGCGGGAGACGAGCAGTACTTC. This translates into CATSDLFLIAGDEQYF.

V and J are TRBV27 and TRBJ1-2, with a tentative D call TRBD1 (5 bases). Germline CDR1 and CDR2: MNHEY and SMNVEV (reference sequence). Trimming cost V 8 bases and J 4 bases, with 17 bases left between them. CDR3 length: 14 amino acids. The CDR3 protein is CASSLGGKFYGYTF. DNA for the CDR3: TGTGCCAGCTCACTTGGGGGGAAGTTCTATGGCTACACCTTC.

V gene TRBV3-1 (or the pseudogene TRBV3-2) combines with J gene TRBJ2-1; D gene uncertain. The ends were cut back, 6 bases at V and 2 bases at J, with 8 bases in the middle. CDR1 and CDR2 (germline): LGHDT, YNNKEL (reference sequence). The CDR3 runs 13 residues. The CDR3 loop is CASSGATYNEQFF. For the CDR3, the DNA is TGTGCCAGCAGTGGAGCGACCTACAATGAGCAGTTCTTC.

The chain has TRBV27 and TRBJ2-7, with no clear D. The CDR3 consists of 13 residues. Trimming took off 1 base at V and 0 bases at J, with 4 bases between the two ends. The germline V gene has CDR1 MNHEY and CDR2 SMNVEV (reference sequence). The CDR3 protein is CASSLYSSYEQYF. The CDR3, as DNA: TGTGCCAGCAGTTTATACAGCTCCTACGAGCAGTACTTC.

The chain combines TRBV28 with TRBJ2-3; 9 bases map to TRBD2. The CDR3 is made up of 16 amino acids. From germline, CDR1 is MDHEN and CDR2 SYDVKM. After removal of 3 bases from V and 2 bases from J, the junction contained 6 bases not matched to a gene. The CDR3 here is CASSLGLASTTDTQYF. CDR3 bases: TGTGCCAGCAGTTTGGGACTAGCTAGCACCACAGATACGCAGTATTTT.

In its sample, this clone was seen once. This CDR3 is CASSIGHTQAFF. CDR3 coding DNA: TGTGCCAGTAGTATAGGGCACACACAAGCTTTCTTT. The rearrangement links TRBV19 to TRBJ1-1; D uncertain. The CDR3 runs 12 residues. Trimming shortened V by 1 base and J by 9 bases, and 9 bases separated the two germline ends. Germline loops: CDR1 LNHDA, CDR2 SQIVND (reference sequence).

The gene calls are TRBV7-7 and TRBJ2-2; 13 bases fit TRBD2. The germline V gene encodes CDR1 SSHAT and CDR2 FNYEAQ (reference sequence). The CDR3 consists of 18 residues. After removal of 3 bases from V and 7 bases from J, the junction contained 11 bases not matched to a gene. CDR3 region: CASSLALLAGGPNGELFF. The DNA for the CDR3 is TGTGCCAGCAGCTTGGCCCTACTAGCGGGAGGGCCAAACGGGGAGCTGTTTTTT.

The chain combines TRBV5-4 with TRBJ1-2, with a possible D match to TRBD1 (5 bases). Deletions cut 0 bases from V and 2 bases from J, with 14 bases between. Germline-derived CDR1 and CDR2 are SGHNT and YYREEE (reference sequence). The CDR3 contains 16 residues. In DNA, the CDR3 is TGTGCCAGCAGCTTGGGGGCAGGGTCGGAGAACTATGGCTACACCTTC. It yields the protein CASSLGAGSENYGYTF.

The chain joins TRBV5-1 to TRBJ2-3, with 13 bases identical to TRBD2. V dropped 4 bases and J dropped 5; count of bases not matched to a gene: 7. The CDR3 has 16 residues. Germline CDR1 and CDR2: SGHRS and YFSETQ. The CDR3 sequence: CASSPGTSGTLDTQYF. DNA for the CDR3: TGCGCCAGCAGCCCGGGGACTAGCGGGACTTTAGATACGCAGTATTTT.

This clone occurred once. The rearrangement joins TRBV28 to TRBJ1-5; D unresolved. Germline V gene lookup returns CDR1 MDHEN and CDR2 SYDVKM. Trimming took 3 bases from V and 7 from J, leaving 7 bases between them. The CDR3 spans 12 residues. The CDR3 region has the DNA TGTGCCAGCAGTTTGGCGGGCCAGCCCCAGCATTTT. It encodes CASSLAGQPQHF.

The V and J genes are TRBV27 and TRBJ2-3; 9 bases agree with TRBD1. Germline assignment: CDR1 MNHEY and CDR2 SMNVEV (reference sequence). The CDR3 length is 17 residues. J was trimmed by 1 base and V by 2 bases; bases with no gene match: 7. The CDR3 DNA is TGTGCCAGCAGTTTAGTACAGGGGGCGATTGGCACAGATACGCAGTATTTT. The encoded protein is CASSLVQGAIGTDTQYF.